A single sample gave rise to the 25 T cell receptor beta chains below, sequenced in a study of lymphopenia after photon versus proton radiotherapy. Sequencing was performed with immunoSEQ multiplex PCR; in TCRdb, only in-frame clones are kept and a portion is missing. The sample carries roughly 65,000 clones, approximately 91% recorded once. The input for sequencing was peripheral blood, taken from a patient treated with photon-based radiotherapy. The receptors stem from a woman in her 70s with pancreatic cancer.

J is TRBJ2-4 and V is TRBV6-6; maybe TRBD1 (5 bases). Trimming stripped 0 bases from V and 1 base from J, with 10 bases between. Germline-derived CDR1 and CDR2 are MNHNY and SVGAGI (reference sequence). CDR3 length: 16 amino acids. CDR3 sequence: CASSYSLTAAKNIQYF. CDR3 in DNA: TGTGCCAGCAGTTACTCGCTGACAGCTGCCAAAAACATTCAGTACTTC.

J is TRBJ1-6 and V is TRBV28; D not resolved. Germline CDR1 reads MDHEN; CDR2 reads SYDVKM. Trimming shortened V by 5 bases and J by 7 bases, and 9 bases separated the two germline ends. The length of the CDR3 is 13 residues. CDR3 bases: TGTGCCAGCAGTCTAATCCGAAATTCACCCCTCCACTTT. This codes for CASSLIRNSPLHF.

V gene TRBV28 combines with J gene TRBJ2-2; no firm D call. This CDR3 comprises 13 residues. Germline CDR1 reads MDHEN; CDR2 reads SYDVKM. With 11 bases removed from V and 6 bases from J, the gap between germline ends came to 16 bases. This CDR3 is CAATPRLAGELFF. DNA of the CDR3: TGTGCCGCTACCCCCCGGCTAGCCGGGGAGCTGTTTTTT.

This sequence joins TRBV4-3 and TRBJ2-3; the D gene could be TRBD1 or TRBD2 (5 bases each). The CDR3 totals 18 residues. From germline, CDR1 is LGHNA and CDR2 YSLEER. V was pared by 0 bases and J by 0 bases, with 16 bases between. CDR3 protein: CASSQETPGTGSTDTQYF. CDR3 DNA: TGCGCCAGCAGCCAAGAAACTCCGGGAACAGGTAGCACAGATACGCAGTATTTT.

The chain uses TRBV28 and TRBJ1-2, with D possibly being TRBD1 (6 bases). The CDR3 totals 14 residues. V lost 1 base and J 3 bases, leaving 9 bases between the germline ends. Germline assignment: CDR1 MDHEN and CDR2 SYDVKM. CDR3 protein: CASSLSGTHYGYTF. For the CDR3, the DNA is TGTGCCAGCAGTTTATCCGGGACACACTATGGCTACACCTTC.

The rearrangement joins TRBV5-6 to TRBJ1-4; D uncertain. Germline CDR1 is SGHDT and CDR2 is YYEEEE. Trimming removed 1 base at V and 7 bases at J, with 11 bases between. The CDR3 loop spans 14 amino acids. CDR3 in DNA: TGTGCCAGCAGCTTGTTCCAGATGGGTGAAAAACTGTTTTTT. This sequence encodes CASSLFQMGEKLFF. The whole variable domain, filled in from reference TRBV5-6 and TRBJ1-4, reads DAGVTQSPTHLIKTRGQQVTLRCSPKSGHDTVSWYQQALGQGPQFIFQYYEEEERQRGNFPDRFSGHQFPNYSSELNVNALLLGDSALYLCASSLFQMGEKLFFGSGTQLSVL.

The rearrangement uses TRBV25-1 and TRBJ1-2; no reliable D call. Germline CDR1 is MGHDK and CDR2 is SYGVNS. The V end was cut by 7 bases, the J end by 5 bases, with 8 bases between. CDR3 length: 11 amino acids. Here the CDR3 reads CASNDGYGYTF. CDR3 coding DNA: TGTGCCAGCAATGACGGATATGGCTACACCTTC.

This chain connects TRBV19 to TRBJ2-6; TRBD1 is a possible D gene (5 bases). V was trimmed by 6 bases and J by 0 bases, leaving 9 bases between them. The CDR3 is made up of 15 amino acids. Per germline, CDR1 LNHDA and CDR2 SQIVND (reference sequence). In DNA, the CDR3 is TGTGCCAGTAGCCTAACAGGCTCTGGGGCCAACGTCCTGACTTTC. Its protein product is CASSLTGSGANVLTF.

The chain recombines TRBV27 with TRBJ2-7, with 9 bases that match TRBD1. The CDR3 extends over 14 amino acids. Germline loops: CDR1 MNHEY, CDR2 SMNVEV (reference sequence). Losses at the gene ends were 7 bases for V and 0 bases for J; bases not matched to a gene: 4. The CDR3: CASKDRGLSYEQYF. CDR3 nucleotides: TGTGCCAGCAAGGACAGGGGACTCTCCTACGAGCAGTACTTC.

The chain links TRBV19 to TRBJ1-5; D call uncertain. The V gene's germline CDR1 is LNHDA and CDR2 SQIVND (reference sequence). The length of the CDR3 is 13 residues. The germline V and J ends were trimmed by 7 bases and 5 bases, with 12 bases remaining between them. The CDR3 DNA reads TGTGCCAGTATCCAGACGGAGGATCAGCCCCAGCATTTT. Its protein is CASIQTEDQPQHF.

This clone was observed a single time. V gene TRBV5-6 combines with J gene TRBJ2-1; D perhaps matches TRBD1 (6 bases). V gave up 10 bases and J gave up 8 bases, with 13 bases separating them. Germline loops: CDR1 SGHDT, CDR2 YYEEEE. The CDR3 sequence is 11 residues long. CDR3: CAPPGQHEQFF. The CDR3 coding sequence is TGTGCCCCCCCCGGACAGCATGAGCAGTTCTTC.

The chain is built from TRBV2 and TRBJ1-3; D is perhaps TRBD1 (6 bases). Germline V gives CDR1 SNHLY, CDR2 FYNNEI. This CDR3 is built from 15 residues. With 7 bases removed from V and 4 bases from J, the gap between germline ends came to 17 bases. In nucleotides, the CDR3 is TGTGCCAGCAAAATCTCGGGGGCGGCGGGAAACACCATATATTTT. Translated: CASKISGAAGNTIYF.

The chain carries TRBV30 and TRBJ2-5; 10 bases fit TRBD2. TRBJ2-7 explains the end of the DNA better; the J call may be wrong. CDR3 length: 18 amino acids. Looked up from germline, CDR1 is GTSNPN and CDR2 is SVGIG (reference sequence). The DNA of the CDR3 is TGTGCCTGGAGTCCGTTCTGGGAGCTAGCGGGAGCCTCCTACGAGCAGTACTTC. Residues: CAWSPFWELAGASYEQYF.

The CDR3 coding sequence is TGTGCCAGTAGTACCCCAAAATTGGCTCCCGACAGGATCTATGGCTACACCTTC. Its translation: CASSTPKLAPDRIYGYTF. The chain combines TRBV19 with TRBJ1-2; a weak D match, TRBD1 (6 bases). The CDR3 runs to 18 residues. The V gene's germline CDR1 is LNHDA and CDR2 SQIVND (reference sequence). V lost 4 bases and J lost 4, with 25 bases in between. The full variable domain, its missing parts supplied by reference TRBV19 and TRBJ1-2, is DGGITQSPKYLFRKEGQNVTLSCEQNLNHDAMYWYRQDPGQGLRLIYYSQIVNDFQKGDIAEGYSVSREKKESFPLTVTSAQKNPTAFYLCASSTPKLAPDRIYGYTFGSGTRLTVV.

CDR3 coding DNA: TGTGCCAGCAGTAGTAGGGGATCTGGGGCCAACGTCCTGACTTTC. Translation: CASSSRGSGANVLTF. The chain links TRBV6-5 to TRBJ2-6; the D gene is possibly TRBD1 (5 bases). The CDR3 runs 15 residues. Between the trimmed V and J ends, which lost 5 bases and 1 base, there was a span of 9 bases. Per the germline V gene, CDR1 is MNHEY and CDR2 is SVGAGI.

The V and J genes are TRBV7-2 and TRBJ2-7; 9 bases fit TRBD1. J lost 6 bases, V lost 1 base, and 10 bases had no gene match. The germline V gene has CDR1 SGHTA and CDR2 FQGNSA. The CDR3 length is 16 residues. CDR3 residues: CASSLETGGLSVEQYF. The CDR3 DNA sequence: TGTGCCAGCAGCTTAGAGACAGGGGGGTTGTCGGTCGAGCAGTACTTC.

The V and J genes are TRBV30 and TRBJ2-7; the match to TRBD1 covers 8 bases. CDR1 and CDR2 from the germline V gene are GTSNPN and SVGIG (reference sequence). The CDR3 runs 14 residues. The trim removed 1 base at V and 3 bases at J, leaving 5 bases unmatched. The CDR3 loop is CAWSAGQGLYEQYF. Here the CDR3 DNA reads TGTGCCTGGAGTGCCGGACAGGGCCTCTACGAGCAGTACTTC.

V is TRBV5-1 and J is TRBJ2-7; 11 bases line up with TRBD2. J gave up 4 bases and V 4 bases, and 7 bases lay outside the gene matches. The CDR3 spans 15 residues. CDR1 is SGHRS and CDR2 is YFSETQ in the germline V gene. This CDR3 is CASSPLRTSGYEQYF. The DNA of the CDR3 is TGCGCCAGCAGCCCGTTGAGGACTAGCGGGTACGAGCAGTACTTC. The entire variable domain, with the rest obtained from reference TRBV5-1 and TRBJ2-7, is as follows: KAGVTQTPRYLIKTRGQQVTLSCSPISGHRSVSWYQQTPGQGLQFLFEYFSETQRNKGNFPGRFSGRQFSNSRSEMNVSTLELGDSALYLCASSPLRTSGYEQYFGPGTRLTVT.

The gene calls are TRBV7-3 and TRBJ2-6; 11 bases map to TRBD1. Germline V gene lookup returns CDR1 SGHTA and CDR2 FQGTGA. With V trimmed by 3 bases and J by 0 bases, 1 base remained unmatched. This CDR3 has 17 residues. Here the CDR3 DNA reads TGTGCCAGCAGCTTTGGGACAGGGGGCTCTGGGGCCAACGTCCTGACTTTC. It is translated as CASSFGTGGSGANVLTF.

CDR3 protein: CASSLAEDTGELFF. For the CDR3, the DNA is TGCGCCAGCAGCTTGGCCGAGGACACCGGGGAGCTGTTTTTT. V is TRBV5-1 and J is TRBJ2-2; D unresolved. Germline V gene data show CDR1 as SGHRS and CDR2 as YFSETQ. Trimming cost V 0 bases and J 3 bases, with 6 bases left between them. This CDR3 is 14 amino acids long.

The J gene is TRBJ2-3, the V gene TRBV4-3; D ambiguous. The V end was cut by 0 bases, the J end by 6 bases, with 16 bases between. The germline CDR1 and CDR2 sequences are LGHNA and YSLEER. The CDR3 totals 16 residues. CDR3 sequence: CASSQDPTALQDTQYF. In DNA, the CDR3 is TGCGCCAGCAGCCAAGATCCGACGGCACTTCAGGATACGCAGTATTTT.

V and J are TRBV9 and TRBJ1-3, with D unresolved. CDR3 size: 15 residues. V was trimmed by 0 bases and J by 0 bases, leaving 7 bases between them. Germline V gene sequence: CDR1 SGDLS, CDR2 YYNGEE. CDR3 coding DNA: TGTGCCAGCAGCGTAGGACGGAGCTCTGGAAACACCATATATTTT. Translated, it gives CASSVGRSSGNTIYF.

This rearrangement joins TRBV29-1 to TRBJ2-3; D is unresolved. CDR3 length: 12 residues. The V end lost 7 bases, the J end lost 1 base, and 9 bases lay between the germline ends. The germline V gene encodes CDR1 SQVTM and CDR2 ANQGSEA. The chain's CDR3 is CSGGWGTDTQYF. The CDR3 region has the DNA TGCAGCGGAGGTTGGGGCACAGATACGCAGTATTTT.

This chain links TRBV15 with TRBJ1-2; TRBD1 agrees at 12 bases. V lost 3 bases and J lost 7; bases outside the gene matches: 3. The CDR3 extends over 14 amino acids. The germline V gene encodes CDR1 LNHNV and CDR2 YYDKDF (reference sequence). The CDR3 is CATSRGQGASGYTF. The CDR3 DNA reads as TGTGCCACCAGCAGGGGACAGGGGGCATCTGGCTACACCTTC.

This sequence joins TRBV18 and TRBJ2-7, with 7 nucleotides matching TRBD1. This CDR3 has 15 residues. Germline V gene sequence: CDR1 KGHSH, CDR2 LQKENI. V was clipped by 3 bases and J by 2 bases; unmatched bases: 7. This CDR3 is CASSPRQGRPYEQYF. In DNA, the CDR3 is TGTGCCAGCTCACCTCGACAGGGTAGGCCCTACGAGCAGTACTTC.